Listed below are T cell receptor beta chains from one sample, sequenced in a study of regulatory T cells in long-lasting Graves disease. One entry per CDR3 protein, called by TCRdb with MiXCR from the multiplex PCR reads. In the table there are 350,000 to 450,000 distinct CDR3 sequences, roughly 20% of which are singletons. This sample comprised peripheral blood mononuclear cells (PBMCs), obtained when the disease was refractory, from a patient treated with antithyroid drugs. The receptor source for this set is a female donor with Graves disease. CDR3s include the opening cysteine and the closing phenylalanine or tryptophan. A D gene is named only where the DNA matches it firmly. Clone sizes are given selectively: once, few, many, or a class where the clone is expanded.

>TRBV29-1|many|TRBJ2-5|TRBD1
CSVEDGDSQTQYF
TGCAGCGTTGAAGATGGGGACAGTCAGACCCAGTACTTC
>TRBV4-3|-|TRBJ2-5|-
CASSQDVTALQETQYF
TGCGCCAGCAGCCAAGATGTGACAGCCTTACAAGAGACCCAGTACTTC
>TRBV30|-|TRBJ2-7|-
CAWSAAGTPRQYF
TGTGCCTGGAGTGCCGCCGGGACGCCGAGGCAGTACTTC
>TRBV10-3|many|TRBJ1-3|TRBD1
CAIRSRDSSGNTIYF
TGTGCCATCAGAAGCCGGGACAGCTCTGGAAACACCATATATTTT
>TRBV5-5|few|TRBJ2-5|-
CASSLAGTPVETQYF
TGTGCCAGCAGCTTGGCCGGGACCCCTGTAGAGACCCAGTACTTC
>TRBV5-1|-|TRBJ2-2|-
CASSKAGETGELFF
TGCGCCAGCAGCAAAGCAGGGGAAACCGGGGAGCTGTTTTTT
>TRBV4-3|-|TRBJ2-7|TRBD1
CASSQGQGVYEQYF
TGCGCCAGCAGCCAGGGACAGGGGGTATACGAGCAGTACTTC
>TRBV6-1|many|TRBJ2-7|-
CASSPMGSNQQYF
TGTGCCAGCAGCCCCATGGGCAGTAACCAGCAGTACTTC
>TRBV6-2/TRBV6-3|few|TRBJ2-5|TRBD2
CASSYSLAGEETQCF
TGTGCCAGCAGTTACTCTCTAGCGGGAGAAGAGACCCAGTGCTTC
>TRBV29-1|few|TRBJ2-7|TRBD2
CSVGLAGGPTYEQYF
TGCAGCGTGGGACTAGCGGGAGGTCCTACCTACGAGCAGTACTTC
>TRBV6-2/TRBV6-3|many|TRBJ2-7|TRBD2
CASSSSTSGRRYEQYF
TGTGCCAGCAGTTCCTCGACTAGCGGGAGACGGTACGAGCAGTACTTC
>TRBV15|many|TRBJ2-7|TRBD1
CATSPTGGWYEQYF
TGTGCCACCAGCCCGACAGGGGGCTGGTACGAGCAGTACTTC
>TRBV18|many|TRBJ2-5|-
CASSHAGTPQETQYF
TGTGCCAGCTCACATGCCGGGACACCGCAAGAGACCCAGTACTTC
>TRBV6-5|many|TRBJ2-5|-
CASSYSLNGGQETQYF
TGTGCCAGCAGTTACTCCCTCAATGGGGGCCAAGAGACCCAGTACTTC
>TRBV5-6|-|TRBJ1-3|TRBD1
CASSFLRGPRAISEDPGNTIYF
TGTGCCAGCAGCTTCCTAAGGGGGCCAAGGGCAATATCTGAAGACCCTGGAAACACCATATATTTT
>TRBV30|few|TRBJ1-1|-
CAWSFTSEAFF
TGTGCCTGGAGTTTTACATCTGAAGCTTTCTTT
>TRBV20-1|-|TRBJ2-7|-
CSASLLGQFTYEQYF
TGCAGTGCTAGTCTCCTGGGCCAGTTTACCTACGAGCAGTACTTC
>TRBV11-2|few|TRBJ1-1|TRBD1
CASSLPPWGQGALNTEAFF
TGTGCCAGCAGCTTACCGCCATGGGGACAGGGGGCATTGAACACTGAAGCTTTCTTT
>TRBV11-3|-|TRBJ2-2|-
CASSLDGPNTGELFF
TGTGCCAGCAGCTTAGACGGACCGAACACCGGGGAGCTGTTTTTT
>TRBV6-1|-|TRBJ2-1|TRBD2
CASRASGSYNEQFF
TGTGCCAGCAGGGCTAGCGGCTCCTACAATGAGCAGTTCTTC
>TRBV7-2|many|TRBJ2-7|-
CASSVGGTYEQYF
TGTGCCAGCAGCGTCGGGGGTACGTACGAGCAGTACTTC
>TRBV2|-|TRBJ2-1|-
CASSVPEINEQFF
TGTGCCAGCAGTGTACCGGAAATCAATGAGCAGTTCTTC
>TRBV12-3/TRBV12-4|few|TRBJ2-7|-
CASSHSGGGEQYF
TGTGCCAGCAGCCATTCAGGGGGGGGGGAGCAGTACTTC
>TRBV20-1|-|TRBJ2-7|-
CSAGDGQAGEQYF
TGCAGTGCGGGGGATGGCCAGGCAGGCGAGCAGTACTTC
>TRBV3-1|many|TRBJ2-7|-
CASSPPQGSYEQYF
TGTGCCAGCAGCCCGCCACAGGGATCCTACGAGCAGTACTTC
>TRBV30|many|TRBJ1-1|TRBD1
CASHRGGVFAEAFF
TGTGCCTCGCACAGGGGGGGCGTTTTTGCTGAAGCTTTCTTT
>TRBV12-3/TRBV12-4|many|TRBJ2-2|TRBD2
CASRPKGNEREGNTGELFF
TGTGCCAGCAGGCCAAAGGGGAACGAGCGGGAGGGGAACACCGGGGAGCTGTTTTTT
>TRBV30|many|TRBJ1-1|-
CACHNAPAFF
TGTGCCTGCCACAACGCCCCAGCTTTCTTT
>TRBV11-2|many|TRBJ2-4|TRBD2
CASSPVREGLLNIQYF
TGTGCCAGCAGCCCGGTCCGGGAGGGCCTTTTAAACATTCAGTACTTC
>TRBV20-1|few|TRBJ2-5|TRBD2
CSASLAGGQLETQYF
TGCAGTGCTAGCTTAGCGGGAGGTCAGCTAGAGACCCAGTACTTC
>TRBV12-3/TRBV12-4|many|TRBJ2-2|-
CASKFSGSTGELFF
TGTGCCAGCAAGTTCAGTGGGAGCACCGGGGAGCTGTTTTTT
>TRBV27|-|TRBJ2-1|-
CASSLNQGGGNEQFF
TGTGCCAGCAGTTTAAACCAGGGGGGGGGGAATGAGCAGTTCTTC
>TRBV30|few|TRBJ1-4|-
CAHKAGRDSEKLFF
TGTGCCCACAAAGCCGGGAGGGATTCTGAAAAACTGTTTTTT
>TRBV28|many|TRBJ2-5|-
CASSSQGGQETQYF
TGTGCCAGCAGTTCGCAGGGGGGCCAAGAGACCCAGTACTTC
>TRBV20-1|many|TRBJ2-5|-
CSARNSLETQYF
TGCAGCGCTAGGAACTCTCTAGAGACCCAGTACTTC
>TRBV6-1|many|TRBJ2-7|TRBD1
CASSEGDRYYEQYF
TGTGCCAGCAGTGAAGGGGACAGATACTACGAGCAGTACTTC
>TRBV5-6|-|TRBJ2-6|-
CASYRWAGVNVLTF
TGTGCCAGCTACCGTTGGGCTGGGGTCAACGTCCTGACTTTC
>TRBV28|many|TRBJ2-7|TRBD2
CASSQTSMYYEQYF
TGTGCCAGCAGTCAGACTAGCATGTACTACGAGCAGTACTTC
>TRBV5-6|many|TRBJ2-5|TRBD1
CASSLRDRLETQYF
TGTGCCAGCAGCTTGCGGGACAGACTAGAGACCCAGTACTTC
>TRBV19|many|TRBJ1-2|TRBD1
CASTQPGQGIYGYTF
TGTGCCAGTACCCAACCGGGACAGGGCATCTATGGCTACACCTTC
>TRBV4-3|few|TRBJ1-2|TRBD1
CASSQEYRGNYGYTF
TGCGCCAGCAGCCAAGAATACAGGGGGAACTATGGCTACACCTTC
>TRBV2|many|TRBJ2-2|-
CASTSTGELFF
TGTGCCAGCACGTCGACCGGGGAGCTCTTTTTT
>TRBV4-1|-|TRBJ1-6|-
CASSRVEFGPDNSPLHF
TGCGCCAGCAGCCGCGTAGAGTTCGGGCCTGATAATTCACCCCTCCACTTT
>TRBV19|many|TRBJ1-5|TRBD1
CASSLQGAGNQPQHF
TGTGCCAGCAGTTTACAGGGGGCGGGCAATCAGCCCCAGCATTTT
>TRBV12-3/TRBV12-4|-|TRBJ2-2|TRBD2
CASSKREAGELFF
TGTGCCAGCAGTAAGCGGGAGGCCGGGGAGCTGTTTTTT
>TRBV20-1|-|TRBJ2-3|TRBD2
CSASPPPLLAGTDTQYF
TGCAGTGCTAGTCCGCCCCCATTACTAGCGGGCACAGATACGCAGTATTTT
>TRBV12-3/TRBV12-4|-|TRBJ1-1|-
CANSWGGNTEAFF
TGTGCCAACAGTTGGGGGGGTAACACTGAAGCTTTCTTT
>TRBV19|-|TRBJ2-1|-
CASSMGLSSYNEQFF
TGTGCCAGTAGTATGGGACTTAGCTCCTACAATGAGCAGTTCTTC
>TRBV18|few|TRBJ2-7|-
CATSLERYEQYF
TGTGCCACCTCACTAGAACGGTACGAGCAGTACTTC
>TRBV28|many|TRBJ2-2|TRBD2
CASSLSGLAGVAGELFF
TGTGCCAGCAGTTTATCAGGACTAGCGGGAGTCGCCGGGGAGCTGTTTTTT
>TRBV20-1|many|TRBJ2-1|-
CSAQKENEQFF
TGCAGTGCTCAGAAAGAAAATGAGCAGTTCTTC
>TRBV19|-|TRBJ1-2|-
CASSKTVNYGYTF
TGTGCCAGTAGTAAGACAGTAAACTATGGCTACACCTTC
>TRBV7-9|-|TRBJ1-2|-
CASSPQLGSYGYTF
TGTGCCAGCAGCCCCCAGTTGGGGAGCTATGGCTACACCTTC
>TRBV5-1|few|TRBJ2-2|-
CASSLYGTTNTGELFF
TGCGCCAGCAGCTTGTATGGGACCACAAACACCGGGGAGCTGTTTTTT
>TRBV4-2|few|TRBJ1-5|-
CASSQEGESQPQHF
TGTGCCAGCAGCCAAGAGGGTGAGTCTCAGCCCCAGCATTTT
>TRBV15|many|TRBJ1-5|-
CATSIGGEGQPQHF
TGTGCCACCAGTATTGGGGGGGAGGGTCAGCCCCAGCATTTT
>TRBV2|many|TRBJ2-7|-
CASREQGYTYEQYF
TGTGCCAGCAGGGAACAGGGATACACCTACGAGCAGTACTTC
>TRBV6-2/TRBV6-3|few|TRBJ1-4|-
CASRPPGEWEKLFF
TGTGCCAGCAGACCACCCGGGGAATGGGAAAAACTGTTTTTT
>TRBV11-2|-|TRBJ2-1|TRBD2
CASSLLRLAIDEQFF
TGTGCCAGCAGCCTCCTTAGACTAGCGATCGATGAGCAGTTCTTC